Shown below are 30 T cell receptor beta chains from a single sample sequenced in a study of radiotherapy plus CTLA-4 blockade in lung cancer. Sequencing was performed with immunoSEQ multiplex PCR; in TCRdb, only in-frame clones are kept and a portion is missing. Among approximately 110,000 clones listed, around 84% were seen once. Sequenced material: peripheral blood, taken from a patient treated with radiotherapy plus ipilimumab. These receptors all come from a human donor with non-small cell lung cancer that progressed on radiotherapy plus ipilimumab. Some clones in this sample may be carry-over from other donors' samples.

V and J are TRBV2 and TRBJ2-3; 7 bases agree with TRBD1. CDR3 length equals 16 residues. V dropped 7 bases and J dropped 4; count of bases not matched to a gene: 14. Germline lookup yields CDR1 SNHLY and CDR2 FYNNEI. The chain's CDR3 is CASTPPKQGVPDTQYF. The CDR3 nucleotides are TGTGCCAGCACGCCCCCTAAGCAGGGGGTCCCAGATACGCAGTATTTT.

V is TRBV6-5 and J is TRBJ2-7; D uncertain. The CDR3 runs 13 residues. The V and J ends lost 3 bases and 2 bases respectively, with 8 bases between them. Per germline, CDR1 MNHEY and CDR2 SVGAGI. The CDR3 nucleotides read TGTGCCAGCAGTTATACGACACCCTACGAGCAGTACTTC. Protein: CASSYTTPYEQYF.

This rearrangement joins TRBV4-3 to TRBJ2-5, with TRBD1 identical over 8 bases. Trimming cost V 2 bases and J 5 bases; bases outside gene matches: 7. The CDR3 runs to 15 residues. CDR1 and CDR2 from the germline V gene are LGHNA and YSLEER. CDR3 sequence (DNA): TGCGCCAGCAGCCAATTATGGACAGGGAGCGAGACCCAGTACTTC. Translating it yields CASSQLWTGSETQYF.

The gene calls are TRBV6-1 and TRBJ2-7; D is undetermined. The CDR3 has 12 amino acids. Germline values: CDR1 MNHNS, CDR2 SASEGT. V lost 2 bases, J lost 3 bases, and 5 bases lay in between. CDR3 protein: CASSEPGYEQYF. CDR3 in DNA: TGTGCCAGCAGTGAACCGGGCTACGAGCAGTACTTC.

This clone showed up just a few times. V is TRBV4-1 and J is TRBJ2-4, with 10 bases identical to TRBD1. Per germline, CDR1 MGHRA and CDR2 YSYEKL. This CDR3 is 18 amino acids long. V was pared by 2 bases and J by 0 bases, with 7 bases of the junction left unmatched. This chain's CDR3 is CASSQSRQGALAKNIQYF. CDR3 DNA sequence: TGCGCCAGCAGCCAATCTCGACAGGGGGCCTTAGCCAAAAACATTCAGTACTTC.

This clone has only a few counts. The genes are TRBV19 and TRBJ1-3, with a possible D match to TRBD1 (6 bases). The germline V and J ends were trimmed by 6 bases and 0 bases, with 21 bases remaining between them. Germline values: CDR1 LNHDA, CDR2 SQIVND (reference sequence). The CDR3 sequence is 18 residues long. The CDR3 DNA reads TGTGCCAGTAGCCCCTTCGACAGGCTTCTTAACTCTGGAAACACCATATATTTT. Translation gives CASSPFDRLLNSGNTIYF.

CDR3 in amino acids: CASSLFAVHYGYTF. The DNA for the CDR3 is TGTGCCAGCAGCTTGTTTGCAGTACACTATGGCTACACCTTC. This sequence joins TRBV5-8 and TRBJ1-2; no reliable D call. Germline V gene lookup returns CDR1 SGHTS and CDR2 YDEGEE. V lost 1 base to trimming and J lost 3 bases, with 10 bases between them. The CDR3 is 14 amino acids. Complete variable domain (other parts from reference TRBV5-8 and TRBJ1-2): EAGVTQSPTHLIKTRGQQATLRCSPISGHTSVYWYQQALGLGLQFLLWYDEGEERNRGNFPPRFSGRQFPNYSSELNVNALELEDSALYLCASSLFAVHYGYTFGSGTRLTVV.

The chain uses TRBV5-1 and TRBJ2-2; 8 nucleotides line up with TRBD1. Germline CDR1 reads SGHRS; CDR2 reads YFSETQ. The CDR3 spans 17 residues. The trim removed 0 bases at V and 2 bases at J, leaving 6 bases unmatched. The CDR3 DNA reads as TGCGCCAGCAGCTTGGAGGGCAGGGGGCGCAACACCGGGGAGCTGTTTTTT. This translates into CASSLEGRGRNTGELFF.

The V gene is TRBV2, the J gene TRBJ2-7; D uncertain. CDR3 length equals 12 residues. In germline, CDR1 is SNHLY, CDR2 FYNNEI. V dropped 4 bases and J dropped 0 bases, with 4 bases sitting between them. In nucleotides, the CDR3 is TGTGCCAGCAGTGTCCCCTCCTACGAGCAGTACTTC. It specifies CASSVPSYEQYF.

V and J are TRBV28 and TRBJ1-1, with 10 bases identical to TRBD1. Trimming removed 3 bases from V and 6 bases from J; junction bases left unmatched: 7. Germline V CDR1 and CDR2: MDHEN, SYDVKM. The CDR3 totals 15 residues. The CDR3 DNA reads as TGTGCCAGCAGTTTTTTGAGACAGGGGGCCCCTGAAGCTTTCTTT. It specifies CASSFLRQGAPEAFF.

The chain links TRBV7-9 to TRBJ1-5; TRBD1 matches 7 bases. Germline CDR1 is SEHNR and CDR2 is FQNEAQ (reference sequence). V shed 5 bases and J 5 bases; nucleotides not matched to a gene: 3. CDR3 size: 13 residues. The DNA for the CDR3 is TGTGCCAGCAGCCAGACAGGGTATCAGCCCCAGCATTTT. It yields the protein CASSQTGYQPQHF.

The gene calls are TRBV30 and TRBJ1-3; unclear D gene. The CDR3 length is 12 residues. The germline gives CDR1 GTSNPN, CDR2 SVGIG (reference sequence). Trimming pared 3 bases from V and 4 bases from J, leaving 7 bases between. CDR3: CAWSARGNTIYF. In nucleotides, the CDR3 is TGTGCCTGGAGCGCCAGGGGAAACACCATATATTTT.

J is TRBJ1-1 and V is TRBV7-2, with D tentatively TRBD1 (5 bases). Germline-derived CDR1 and CDR2 are SGHTA and FQGNSA. Trimming removed 2 bases at V and 3 bases at J, with 13 bases between. The CDR3 has 15 residues. CDR3 nucleotides: TGTGCCAGCAGCTTATCCAACGGGGGGGACACTGAAGCTTTCTTT. This encodes CASSLSNGGDTEAFF.

This clone was picked up a small number of times. The chain recombines TRBV19 with TRBJ1-6; the D gene is possibly TRBD1 (5 bases). CDR3 length equals 16 residues. V lost 3 bases and J 2 bases, leaving 11 bases between the germline ends. CDR1 and CDR2 (germline): LNHDA, SQIVND (reference sequence). This CDR3 is CASSITGPTYNSPLHF. Written as DNA, the CDR3 is TGTGCCAGTAGTATTACAGGACCCACCTATAATTCACCCCTCCACTTT.

V usage is TRBV5-5 and J usage is TRBJ1-1, with 8 positions matching TRBD1. V was clipped by 3 bases and J by 5 bases; unmatched bases: 9. The CDR3 totals 15 residues. Germline assignment: CDR1 SGHKS and CDR2 YYEKEE (reference sequence). CDR3 region: CASSSDRVLRTEAFF. DNA for the CDR3: TGTGCCAGCAGCTCGGACAGGGTCTTAAGGACTGAAGCTTTCTTT.

Comment on this clone: This same CDR3 is encoded by further DNA sequences in the sample. V is TRBV7-2 and J is TRBJ1-3, with TRBD1 identical over 8 bases. The germline V gene encodes CDR1 SGHTA and CDR2 FQGNSA. With 5 bases clipped from V and 2 bases from J, the junction kept 2 bases outside the gene matches. This CDR3 has 14 residues. CDR3 nucleotide sequence: TGTGCCAGCAGCCCACAGGGGGCTGGAAACACCATATATTTT. It is translated as CASSPQGAGNTIYF.

The CDR3 loop is CASSLGQGGAFF. The CDR3 DNA is TGTGCCAGCAGCTTAGGACAGGGCGGGGCTTTCTTT. The chain employs TRBV11-3 and TRBJ1-1; 7 bases are a match to TRBD1. J was trimmed by 11 bases and V by 1 base; bases with no gene match: 4. The CDR3 covers 12 residues. Germline V gene sequence: CDR1 SGHNT, CDR2 YENEEA.

V usage is TRBV4-3 and J usage is TRBJ1-5; D is unclear. Looked up from germline, CDR1 is LGHNA and CDR2 is YSLEER. With 0 bases removed from V and 7 bases from J, the gap between germline ends came to 16 bases. The CDR3 has 16 residues. The CDR3 loop is CASSQDPGPGKQPQHF. For the CDR3, the DNA is TGCGCCAGCAGCCAAGATCCCGGGCCCGGGAAGCAGCCCCAGCATTTT.

Here the CDR3 reads CASSLVYPRGVEAQYF. For the CDR3, the DNA is TGTGCCAGCAGCTTAGTGTACCCTAGGGGGGTAGAGGCGCAGTATTTT. The chain links TRBV7-8 to TRBJ2-3; D tentatively fits TRBD1 or TRBD2 (6 bases each). This CDR3 spans 16 amino acids. Deletions cut 1 base from V and 10 bases from J, with 21 bases between. Germline CDR1 is SGHVS and CDR2 is FQNEAQ.

The gene calls are TRBV5-1 and TRBJ2-1, with TRBD2 as a possible D gene (6 bases). Germline assignment: CDR1 SGHRS and CDR2 YFSETQ. Between the trimmed V and J ends, which lost 2 bases and 5 bases, there was a span of 11 bases. CDR3 size: 14 residues. DNA for the CDR3: TGCGCCAGCAGCTTCCCAACTAGCAACAATGAGCAGTTCTTC. Residues: CASSFPTSNNEQFF.

This clone appeared a few times. The J gene is TRBJ2-5, the V gene TRBV21-1; the table's D call, TRBD2, was not checked against the DNA. TRBV21-1 is termed a pseudogene. The CDR3 is 14 residues long. CDR3 nucleotides: TGTGCCAGCGTAAAAAGTGGGGGGAGGGAGACCCAGTACTTC. Its protein is CASVKSGGRETQYF.

V gene TRBV5-1 combines with J gene TRBJ2-7; TRBD1 is a possible D gene (6 bases). CDR1 and CDR2 (germline): SGHRS, YFSETQ. Between the trimmed V and J ends, which lost 4 bases and 3 bases, there was a span of 14 bases. This CDR3 has 14 amino acids. This CDR3 is CASSPDSNLYEQYF. Here the CDR3 DNA reads TGCGCCAGCAGCCCGGACAGCAACCTCTACGAGCAGTACTTC.

V and J are TRBV28 and TRBJ2-3, with 8 bases identical to TRBD2. Looked up from germline, CDR1 is MDHEN and CDR2 is SYDVKM. After removal of 3 bases from V and 2 bases from J, the junction contained 16 bases not matched to a gene. The CDR3 extends over 19 amino acids. The CDR3 protein is CASSLAWAGGPLSTDTQYF. The CDR3 coding sequence is TGTGCCAGCAGTTTGGCGTGGGCGGGGGGACCCTTATCCACAGATACGCAGTATTTT.

Only a few counts were recorded for this clone. The chain is built from TRBV4-3 and TRBJ2-1; 9 nucleotides agree with TRBD2. Germline V gene sequence: CDR1 LGHNA, CDR2 YSLEER. The CDR3 is made up of 15 amino acids. Trimming at V came to 4 bases and at J to 1 base, leaving 2 bases not matched to a gene. CDR3 sequence: CASSPGLASYNEQFF. CDR3 nucleotide sequence: TGCGCCAGCAGCCCCGGACTAGCGTCCTACAATGAGCAGTTCTTC.

V usage is TRBV5-1 and J usage is TRBJ2-2; D ambiguous. CDR3 size: 15 residues. Deletions cut 0 bases from V and 0 bases from J, with 6 bases between. In germline, CDR1 is SGHRS, CDR2 YFSETQ. For the CDR3, the DNA is TGCGCCAGCAGCTTGGCAGTTTCGAACACCGGGGAGCTGTTTTTT. Its protein is CASSLAVSNTGELFF.

The chain has TRBV6-5 and TRBJ2-3, with 10 bases identical to TRBD2. Germline lookup yields CDR1 MNHEY and CDR2 SVGAGI. J lost 1 base, V lost 2 bases, and 3 bases had no gene match. The CDR3 extends over 16 amino acids. The CDR3 region is CASSYELAGGTDTQYF. The CDR3 coding sequence is TGTGCCAGCAGTTACGAGCTAGCGGGGGGCACAGATACGCAGTATTTT.

This sequence joins TRBV4-1 and TRBJ1-2, with D uncertain. The CDR3 has 13 residues. Trimming removed 1 base from V and 9 bases from J, with 12 bases in between. The germline CDR1 and CDR2 sequences are MGHRA and YSYEKL. CDR3 loop: CASSQGRQVSYTF. CDR3 DNA sequence: TGCGCCAGCAGCCAAGGGCGACAAGTGAGCTACACCTTC.

This chain uses TRBV18 with TRBJ2-5; D unresolved. V lost 0 bases, J lost 5 bases, and 13 bases lay in between. Germline V gene sequence: CDR1 KGHSH, CDR2 LQKENI. This CDR3 spans 15 amino acids. CDR3 DNA sequence: TGTGCCAGCTCACCACCGTCTAGTTTAAGGGAGACCCAGTACTTC. Its protein product is CASSPPSSLRETQYF.

This clone has more than one count but fewer than ten. The chain links TRBV4-3 to TRBJ2-1, with D maybe TRBD2 (5 bases). Germline CDR1 and CDR2: LGHNA and YSLEER. The length of the CDR3 is 14 residues. V shed 0 bases and J shed 9 bases, with 12 bases lying between them. The CDR3 loop is CASSQERRVSEQFF. In nucleotides, the CDR3 is TGCGCCAGCAGCCAAGAGAGGCGGGTTAGTGAGCAGTTCTTC.

The chain recombines TRBV5-1 with TRBJ2-1; unclear D gene. Trimming pared 2 bases from V and 3 bases from J, leaving 6 bases between. This CDR3 is built from 13 residues. Per the germline V gene, CDR1 is SGHRS and CDR2 is YFSETQ. The CDR3 loop is CASSFFGYNEQFF. The DNA for the CDR3 is TGCGCCAGCAGCTTCTTTGGCTACAATGAGCAGTTCTTC.